This TCR beta chain was sequenced for a study of shared clonotypes between healthy human individuals. Of note for this clone: Antigen unknown.

This was a deep-level run. Sorted-subset replicate PCRs used about 190 ng of genomic DNA. This amount corresponded to tens of thousands of T cell genomes. In the original processing: Owing to the provision of junction-only sequences devoid of quality scores by immunoSEQ, filtering differed. Clones were sequenced by immunoSEQ multiplex PCR, and TCRdb holds only the in-frame ones, with some missing. V and J calls and clone size are as listed in that table; D and trimming were resolved from the DNA. The sample shows more than 1,200,000 clones, about 98.5% of them seen only once. V gave up 3 bases and J gave up 4 bases; unmatched junction bases: 9. Germline V lookup: CDR1 SGHDN, CDR2 FVKESK. This CDR3 is built from 16 residues. Study-wide findings and caveats: Larger estimated richness was generally seen in naive subsets than in memory subsets.

The clonotype was recovered from a man aged 25-45 years in good health. Sequencing was done on a sample of naive CD4+ T cells sorted from blood. The subset here: CD45RA+ positively selected. The chain employs TRBV14 and TRBJ1-1; 9 bases are shared with TRBD1. The DNA for the CDR3 is TGTGCCAGCAGCCAGATGTTCGGGACAGGGACCACTGAAGCTTTCTTT. Translating it yields CASSQMFGTGTTEAFF.